This passage covers 23 T cell receptor beta chains from one sample sequenced in a study of blood T cell repertoires in COVID-19. The assay was immunoSEQ multiplex PCR, and TCRdb's table has in-frame clones only and misses some. Of over 90,000 clones detected, roughly 70% appear once; the ten largest clones hold less than 5%. Sequencing was carried out using peripheral blood. These receptors were collected from a man in his 70s with COVID-19, enrolled during active disease.

This chain connects TRBV3-1 (or the pseudogene TRBV3-2) to TRBJ2-2; D perhaps matches TRBD2 (6 bases). Trimming left V 7 bases short and J 1 base short, with 10 bases between. In germline, CDR1 is LGHDT, CDR2 YNNKEL (reference sequence). This CDR3 comprises 14 residues. This CDR3 reads CASKRRENTGELFF. The CDR3 nucleotides read TGTGCCAGCAAAAGGAGGGAGAACACCGGGGAGCTGTTTTTT.

The chain joins TRBV29-1 to TRBJ1-1; 7 bases map to TRBD1. V dropped 4 bases and J dropped 4; count of bases not matched to a gene: 6. The germline V gene encodes CDR1 SQVTM and CDR2 ANQGSEA. CDR3 size: 13 residues. The CDR3 region has the DNA TGCAGCGTTGTCACAGGGGCTTCCACTGAAGCTTTCTTT. Translating gives CSVVTGASTEAFF.

This clone was counted at least ten times. The rearrangement joins TRBV4-2 to TRBJ2-5, with 8 bases that match TRBD2. Germline CDR1 reads LGHNA; CDR2 reads YNFKEQ. CDR3 size: 15 residues. Trimming at V came to 3 bases and at J to 5 bases, leaving 8 bases not matched to a gene. CDR3 DNA sequence: TGTGCCAGCAGCCATCGGGGGGGGGCGGTGGAGACCCAGTACTTC. This codes for CASSHRGGAVETQYF.

This sequence joins TRBV30 and TRBJ1-1; D gene uncertain. The CDR3 is 15 amino acids. CDR1 is GTSNPN and CDR2 is SVGIG in the germline V gene (reference sequence). The germline V and J ends were trimmed by 4 bases and 0 bases, with 15 bases remaining between them. CDR3 region: CAWTLPGRMNTEAFF. In nucleotides, the CDR3 is TGTGCCTGGACCCTACCAGGCCGCATGAACACTGAAGCTTTCTTT.

This chain uses TRBV27 with TRBJ1-5, with TRBD1 matching over 9 bases. Germline-derived CDR1 and CDR2 are MNHEY and SMNVEV (reference sequence). The length of the CDR3 is 16 residues. Germline trimming cut 5 bases from V and 5 bases from J; bases unmatched to any gene: 10. CDR3 coding DNA: TGTGCCAGCAGTCCAACAGACAGGGGGGGGGATCAGCCCCAGCATTTT. This gives the protein CASSPTDRGGDQPQHF.

V gene TRBV7-8 combines with J gene TRBJ2-1, with 9 bases lining up with TRBD2. Germline V gives CDR1 SGHVS, CDR2 FQNEAQ. The CDR3 has 16 amino acids. Losses at the gene ends were 3 bases for V and 3 bases for J; bases not matched to a gene: 6. The DNA of the CDR3 is TGTGCCAGCAGCTTCTTAGCGGGAGTAGGCTACAATGAGCAGTTCTTC. Translating it yields CASSFLAGVGYNEQFF.

This clone was seen just once. In DNA, the CDR3 is TGTGCCAGCAGTGAACAGAACTACGAGCAGTACTTC. Translating it yields CASSEQNYEQYF. The chain links TRBV2 to TRBJ2-7; D gene unclear. CDR3 length equals 12 residues. V lost 2 bases and J 3 bases, leaving 5 bases between the germline ends. The germline gives CDR1 SNHLY, CDR2 FYNNEI.

The chain combines TRBV27 with TRBJ2-1; D may be TRBD2 (6 bases). The ends were cut back, 8 bases at V and 9 bases at J, with 14 bases in the middle. CDR1 and CDR2 from the germline V gene are MNHEY and SMNVEV (reference sequence). CDR3 length: 12 amino acids. For the CDR3, the DNA is TGTGCCAGCGGAATGACTAGGCTTGAGCAGTTCTTC. Translating gives CASGMTRLEQFF.

The V call is TRBV6-2 or TRBV6-3, the J call TRBJ2-2; 7 positions agree with TRBD1. The V gene's germline CDR1 is MNHEY and CDR2 SVGEGT. This CDR3 is built from 14 residues. Unmatched junction bases numbered 4, after V lost 5 bases and J lost 4 bases. The DNA for the CDR3 is TGTGCCAGCAGTACGGACAGGCGCACCGGGGAGCTGTTTTTT. As protein: CASSTDRRTGELFF.

The J gene is TRBJ2-7, the V gene TRBV5-1; the match to TRBD2 covers 9 bases. The ends lost 0 bases at V and 7 bases at J; junction bases unmatched: 8. The germline CDR1 and CDR2 sequences are SGHRS and YFSETQ. CDR3 size: 15 residues. The CDR3: CASSLGASGILEQYF. CDR3 sequence (DNA): TGCGCCAGCAGCTTGGGTGCTAGCGGGATTTTGGAGCAGTACTTC.

The chain carries TRBV7-6 and TRBJ2-2, with 10 bases matching TRBD2. V was pared by 8 bases and J by 6 bases, with 15 bases of the junction left unmatched. Germline CDR1 reads SGHVS; CDR2 reads FNYEAQ. This CDR3 is built from 17 residues. CDR3 loop: CASSSDRSSGRSGELFF. The CDR3 DNA is TGTGCCAGCTCTTCTGACCGGTCTAGCGGGAGATCCGGGGAGCTGTTTTTT.

The chain links TRBV14 to TRBJ2-7; D perhaps matches TRBD2 (6 bases). The V gene lost 0 bases and the J gene lost 7 bases, with 13 bases spanning the gap. The CDR3 has 14 amino acids. Germline V gene data show CDR1 as SGHDN and CDR2 as FVKESK. This CDR3 reads CASSQDRRGAEQYF. In nucleotides, the CDR3 is TGTGCCAGCAGCCAAGACCGGCGGGGCGCGGAGCAGTACTTC.

The rearrangement joins TRBV19 to TRBJ1-1; D unresolved. Deletions cut 9 bases from V and 0 bases from J, with 14 bases between. The CDR3 totals 14 residues. Looked up from germline, CDR1 is LNHDA and CDR2 is SQIVND (reference sequence). The CDR3 protein is CARNRRNMNTEAFF. The CDR3 DNA reads TGTGCCAGAAACAGACGGAATATGAACACTGAAGCTTTCTTT.

CDR3 protein: CASSPGGITYEQYF. The CDR3 DNA sequence: TGTGCCAGCTCACCAGGGGGGATTACCTACGAGCAGTACTTC. V gene TRBV18 combines with J gene TRBJ2-7; a possible D gene is TRBD2 (6 bases). The CDR3 is made up of 14 amino acids. From germline, CDR1 is KGHSH and CDR2 LQKENI. The V end was cut by 2 bases, the J end by 2 bases, with 10 bases between.

This chain joins TRBV5-1 and TRBJ2-1, with no clear D. V was shortened by 0 bases and J by 9 bases, with 13 bases between the two germline ends. This CDR3 has 14 residues. From germline, CDR1 is SGHRS and CDR2 YFSETQ. The CDR3 region has the DNA TGCGCCAGCAGCTTGGATCCGGCGTCGGGTGAGCAGTTCTTC. This codes for CASSLDPASGEQFF.

This chain links TRBV6-5 with TRBJ1-3; D is undetermined. In germline, CDR1 is MNHEY, CDR2 SVGAGI. The CDR3 consists of 12 residues. The ends were cut back, 11 bases at V and 1 base at J, with 9 bases in the middle. The CDR3 protein is CAARGSGNTIYF. The CDR3 coding sequence is TGTGCCGCCCGAGGTTCTGGAAACACCATATATTTT.

The CDR3 spells CASSFVKRDPYNEQFF. CDR3 in DNA: TGTGCCAGCAGCTTTGTTAAGCGGGACCCCTACAATGAGCAGTTCTTC. The chain joins TRBV27 to TRBJ2-1, with 7 nucleotides matching TRBD2. This CDR3 spans 16 amino acids. Germline trimming cut 6 bases from V and 2 bases from J; bases unmatched to any gene: 10. Looked up from germline, CDR1 is MNHEY and CDR2 is SMNVEV (reference sequence).

On this clone itself: At one end, the junction sequence differs from germline, possibly due to a read error. This chain links TRBV14 with TRBJ2-7; 10 bases are a match to TRBD2. Germline V CDR1 and CDR2: SGHDN, FVKESK. The CDR3 is 18 residues long. DNA for the CDR3: TGTGCCAGCAGCCCCCATTGGACTAGCGGTCACTACGATCGCGGTTTCCACTTC. Encoded protein: CASSPHWTSGHYDRGFHF.

The chain is built from TRBV27 and TRBJ1-2, with 10 bases identical to TRBD1. CDR3 length: 12 amino acids. The V and J ends lost 8 bases and 8 bases, in that order; junction bases with no gene match: 5. CDR1 and CDR2 from the germline V gene are MNHEY and SMNVEV (reference sequence). This CDR3 is CASGQGGGGYTF. CDR3 in DNA: TGTGCCAGCGGACAGGGGGGTGGGGGCTACACCTTC.

About this clone itself: Additional DNA sequences in this sample encode the identical CDR3. The gene calls are TRBV5-1 and TRBJ1-1; D gene uncertain. The germline V gene encodes CDR1 SGHRS and CDR2 YFSETQ. The ends were cut back, 0 bases at V and 2 bases at J, with 5 bases in the middle. The CDR3 sequence is 13 residues long. CDR3 protein: CASSLDTNTEAFF. CDR3 DNA sequence: TGCGCCAGCAGCTTGGACACCAACACTGAAGCTTTCTTT.

V usage is TRBV19 and J usage is TRBJ1-3, with D possibly being TRBD1 (6 bases). V was shortened by 4 bases and J by 0 bases, with 28 bases between the two germline ends. The CDR3 spans 21 residues. The germline V gene encodes CDR1 LNHDA and CDR2 SQIVND (reference sequence). Here the CDR3 reads CASSSWGPSSSTIFSGNTIYF. The CDR3 nucleotides are TGTGCCAGTAGTAGTTGGGGGCCTAGCAGCTCTACAATATTCTCTGGAAACACCATATATTTT.

The chain links TRBV10-3 to TRBJ1-6; D is undetermined. The CDR3 is made up of 14 amino acids. Trimming stripped 3 bases from V and 5 bases from J, with 8 bases between. Germline-derived CDR1 and CDR2 are ENHRY and SYGVKD. CDR3 in amino acids: CAISEPGNNSPLHF. DNA of the CDR3: TGTGCCATCAGTGAACCAGGAAATAATTCACCCCTCCACTTT.

The rearrangement links TRBV6-5 to TRBJ2-1; the match to TRBD2 covers 12 bases. Germline CDR1 MNHEY, CDR2 SVGAGI. The CDR3 has 16 amino acids. The ends lost 4 bases at V and 2 bases at J; junction bases unmatched: 3. The CDR3 nucleotides read TGTGCCAGCAGTTGGACTAGCGGGAACCCCTACAATGAGCAGTTCTTC. Amino acids: CASSWTSGNPYNEQFF.